A single TCR beta chain is shown here with its context. This record comes from a study of CD8+ T cells in alopecia areata. The CDR3 covers 13 residues. Unmatched junction bases numbered 1, after V lost 0 bases and J lost 3 bases. Germline V CDR1 and CDR2: GTSNPN, SVGIG (reference sequence). Sequencing used cDNA as its template, made by extracting RNA and reverse transcribing it. Assay used: immunoSEQ multiplex PCR; TCRdb lists only in-frame clones, some missing. Found here are fewer than 250,000 clones, over 40% of them singletons; the top ten hold approximately 2.9%. Treatment noted: oral pan-JAK inhibitor, 5-10 mg twice daily.

The starting material was CD4+ T cells sorted from blood, obtained between weeks 36 and 40, from a patient treated with tofacitinib. This sequence was found in a human donor with alopecia areata. The chain joins TRBV30 to TRBJ2-7; 8 bases are shared with TRBD1. As DNA, the CDR3 is TGTGCCTGGAGTGTAACAGGGGGCTACGAGCAGTACTTC. Translation: CAWSVTGGYEQYF.